This is a list of T cell receptor beta chains from one sample in a study of radiotherapy plus CTLA-4 blockade in lung cancer. Produced via immunoSEQ multiplex PCR; TCRdb's table is partial and in-frame only. Among tens of thousands of clones, 78% were seen once, and the ten largest hold more than 3.5%. Sample: peripheral blood, taken from a patient treated with radiotherapy plus ipilimumab. The receptors come from a human donor with non-small cell lung cancer who had a partial response to radiotherapy plus ipilimumab. Some clones in this sample may be carry-over from other donors' samples. CDR3s include the opening cysteine and the closing phenylalanine or tryptophan. D genes are given only for firm matches. Part of the rows lack a size; the others show once, few, many or a class for expanded clones.

J gene	clone size	D gene	V gene	CDR3 DNA	CDR3 protein
TRBJ2-7	once	TRBD2	TRBV29-1	TGCAGCGTTGGAGGGCCTAGCGGGGAGGGCGAGCAGTACTTC	CSVGGPSGEGEQYF
TRBJ2-7	.	TRBD2	TRBV5-4	TGTGCCAGCAGCTGGGGAGGGGCAGCTTCCTACGAGCAGTACTTC	CASSWGGAASYEQYF
TRBJ2-1	.	.	TRBV7-9	TGTGCCAGCAGTTCAGGGGGGCGGGTCAATGAGCAGTTCTTC	CASSSGGRVNEQFF
TRBJ2-5	.	.	TRBV2	TGTGCCAGCAGTGAAAGGTCTAGACAAGAGACCCAGTACTTC	CASSERSRQETQYF
TRBJ2-3	few	.	TRBV9	TGTGCCAGCAGCGTACAGGTTTGGGATACGCAGTATTTT	CASSVQVWDTQYF
TRBJ1-1	.	TRBD1	TRBV9	TGTGCCAGCAGCGAGGACAGGGGAGTTGGCACTGAAGCTTTCTTT	CASSEDRGVGTEAFF
TRBJ2-7	.	.	TRBV19	TGTGCCAGTAGTAACGGGGAGCATAAGCAGTACTTC	CASSNGEHKQYF
TRBJ2-3	.	.	TRBV7-2	TGTGCCAGCAGCTTAGCCCCAGGACTGACAGATACGCAGTATTTT	CASSLAPGLTDTQYF
TRBJ2-1	.	.	TRBV5-6	TGTGCCAGCAGCCCGGGGGGCCTCAATGAGCAGTTCTTC	CASSPGGLNEQFF
TRBJ2-7	.	TRBD1	TRBV4-2	TGTGCCAGCAGCCAAGATCCGACCGGGACAGGGTTCGACGAGCAGTACTTC	CASSQDPTGTGFDEQYF
TRBJ2-3	few	.	TRBV7-9	TGTGCCAGCAGCTTCGGGGATACGCAGTATTTT	CASSFGDTQYF
TRBJ2-2	once	.	TRBV7-9	TGTGCCAGCAGTTTATTATCTAGCACCGGGGAGCTGTTTTTT	CASSLLSSTGELFF
TRBJ1-6	.	.	TRBV14	TGTGCCAGCAGCCAAGCGCAGTCCTATAATTCACCCCTCCACTTT	CASSQAQSYNSPLHF
TRBJ2-1	.	.	TRBV28	TGTGCCAGCAGGCCGTTTGGCTTCGAGGACAAACGACATAATGAGCAGTTCTTC	CASRPFGFEDKRHNEQFF
TRBJ2-7	.	.	TRBV6-5	TGTGCCAGCAGTTTTCCCGACTCCCGGCAGTACTTC	CASSFPDSRQYF
TRBJ2-7	.	TRBD1	TRBV2	TGTGCCAGCACCAAGGACAGGCGCTCCTACGAGCAGTACTTC	CASTKDRRSYEQYF
TRBJ1-1	.	.	TRBV19	TGTGCCAGTAGTATCACGGGTCCGGGTGGCACTGAAGCTTTCTTT	CASSITGPGGTEAFF
TRBJ2-1	.	TRBD2	TRBV12-5	TGTGCTAGTGGGGGTCAGGGGGCGCCTAGCGGGAGACTACATTGGGGATACAATGAGCAGTTCTTC	CASGGQGAPSGRLHWGYNEQFF
TRBJ2-1	.	TRBD2	TRBV5-6	TGTGCCAGCAGCGAAGGGACTAGTGGGGGGGCTTTATTCGATGAGCAGTTCTTC	CASSEGTSGGALFDEQFF
TRBJ2-6	.	.	TRBV18	TGTGCCAGCTCACCAGTGGGGCTTGGGGCCAACGTCCTGACTTTC	CASSPVGLGANVLTF
TRBJ2-3	once	.	TRBV19	TGTGCCAGTAGTGCCCCGACGAGGGCCACAGATACGCAGTATTTT	CASSAPTRATDTQYF
TRBJ1-4	.	TRBD1	TRBV15	TGTGCCACCAGCAGAACGAGACAGGGCGAAAAACTGTTTTTT	CATSRTRQGEKLFF
TRBJ2-1	.	.	TRBV19	TGTGCCAGTAGTATACGCTACGCAGGAACTCCCTACAATGAGCAGTTCTTC	CASSIRYAGTPYNEQFF
TRBJ2-7	.	TRBD2	TRBV7-9	TGTGCCAGCAGTCCTCTAGCGGGGGGGAGCTCCTACGAGCAGTACTTC	CASSPLAGGSSYEQYF
TRBJ2-7	.	.	TRBV2	TGTGCCAGCAGACGGGAATTCGGGCAGTACTTC	CASRREFGQYF
TRBJ2-1	.	.	TRBV30	TGTGCCTGGAGTCAAACTATCGACAATGAGCAGTTCTTC	CAWSQTIDNEQFF
TRBJ2-7	once	.	TRBV2	TGTGCCAGCAGTGGAGTCAGGGTCTGGGTCCTCGAGCAGTACTTC	CASSGVRVWVLEQYF
TRBJ2-7	.	.	TRBV2	TGTGCCAGCAGTGTAAGGAGATACGAGCAGTACTTC	CASSVRRYEQYF
TRBJ1-1	.	TRBD1	TRBV5-6	TGTGCCAGCAGCACGACAACCGGACAGGGGCCTGAAGCTTTCTTT	CASSTTTGQGPEAFF
TRBJ2-7	.	TRBD2	TRBV7-9	TGTGCCAGCAGCACGCGCGACGGGAGGGACGAGCAGTACTTC	CASSTRDGRDEQYF
TRBJ1-1	.	.	TRBV19	TGTGCCACCTCAGCCCTGGGACTCTGGAACACTGAAGCTTTCTTT	CATSALGLWNTEAFF
TRBJ2-2	.	TRBD2	TRBV6-6	TGTGCCAGCCGTAACCCTAGCGGGCAGAACACCGGGGAGCTGTTTTTT	CASRNPSGQNTGELFF
TRBJ1-5	.	TRBD1	TRBV7-9	TGTGCCAGCGGGGACAGGTCGAATCAGCCCCAGCATTTT	CASGDRSNQPQHF
TRBJ2-3	.	TRBD2	TRBV10-3	TGTGCCATCAGTGAGTCCGGACTAGACACAGATACGCAGTATTTT	CAISESGLDTDTQYF
TRBJ2-4	.	TRBD2	TRBV7-2	TGTGCCAGCAGCACTAGCGGGGTTTTAGCCAAAAACATTCAGTACTTC	CASSTSGVLAKNIQYF
TRBJ1-2	few	TRBD1	TRBV2	TGTGCCAGCTTTGCTCCGGGACAGGGGGCGTTTGGCTACACCTTC	CASFAPGQGAFGYTF
TRBJ1-2	few	TRBD1	TRBV10-3	TGTGCCATCAGCCCGATTCGGGACAGGGATGGCTACACCTTC	CAISPIRDRDGYTF
TRBJ1-2	.	TRBD1	TRBV5-3	TGTGCCAGAAGCTCCAAAATGGGGACAGGAGACAACTATGGCTACACCTTC	CARSSKMGTGDNYGYTF
TRBJ1-1	.	.	TRBV4-1	TGCGCCAGCAGCCAAGGTAATCGCCTGGGGCGAAGGGCTGAAGCTTTCTTT	CASSQGNRLGRRAEAFF
TRBJ2-7	.	TRBD1	TRBV28	TGTGCCAGCAGTTTGGGACAGGGCGAGCAGTACTTC	CASSLGQGEQYF
TRBJ2-6	.	.	TRBV19	TGTGCCAGTTCCCCTCAGGCGACCTCTGGGGCCAACGTCCTGACTTTC	CASSPQATSGANVLTF